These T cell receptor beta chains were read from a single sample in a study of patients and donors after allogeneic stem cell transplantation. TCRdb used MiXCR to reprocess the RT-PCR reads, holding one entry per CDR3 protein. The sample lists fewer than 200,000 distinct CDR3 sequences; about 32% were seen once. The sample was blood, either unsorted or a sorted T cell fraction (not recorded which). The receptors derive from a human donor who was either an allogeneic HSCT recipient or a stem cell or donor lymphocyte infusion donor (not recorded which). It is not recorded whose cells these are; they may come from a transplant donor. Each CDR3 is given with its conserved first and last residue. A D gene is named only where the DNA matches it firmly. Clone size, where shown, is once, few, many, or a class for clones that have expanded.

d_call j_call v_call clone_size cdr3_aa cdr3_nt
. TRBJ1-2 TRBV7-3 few CASSLDGLGYTF TGTGCCAGCAGCTTAGATGGGCTTGGCTACACCTTC
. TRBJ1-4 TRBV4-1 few CASSQIRLTPNEKLFF TGCGCCAGCAGCCAGATCAGGCTCACACCTAATGAAAAACTGTTTTTT
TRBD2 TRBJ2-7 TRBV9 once CASSLGLGLAGSEQYF TGTGCCAGCAGCCTAGGTCTGGGACTAGCGGGAAGCGAGCAGTACTTC
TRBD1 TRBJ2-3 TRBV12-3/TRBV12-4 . CASSFGTGQSTDTQYF TGTGCCAGCAGCTTTGGGACAGGACAAAGCACAGATACGCAGTATTTT
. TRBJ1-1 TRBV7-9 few CASSLRWTVNTEAFF TGTGCCAGCAGCTTAAGGTGGACGGTGAACACTGAAGCTTTCTTT
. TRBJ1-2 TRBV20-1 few CSVEGGRTFNYGYTF TGCAGTGTAGAGGGAGGGAGAACATTTAACTATGGCTACACCTTC
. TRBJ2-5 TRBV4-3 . CASSSLPSGTQYF TGCGCCAGCAGCTCACTCCCGTCGGGGACCCAGTACTTC
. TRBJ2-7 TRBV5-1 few CASSLGAEGEQYF TGCGCCAGCAGCTTGGGTGCTGAAGGCGAGCAGTACTTC
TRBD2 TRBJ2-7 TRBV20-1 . CSARILAGGRYEQYF TGCAGTGCTAGAATTTTAGCGGGAGGAAGGTACGAGCAGTACTTC
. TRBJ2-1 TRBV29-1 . CSVGPETRREQFF TGCAGCGTGGGTCCCGAAACGAGGCGAGAGCAGTTCTTC
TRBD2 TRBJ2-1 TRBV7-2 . CASSLSGTEQFF TGTGCCAGCAGCCTTAGCGGGACTGAGCAGTTCTTC
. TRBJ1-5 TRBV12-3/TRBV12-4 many CASSFSRVSNQPQHF TGTGCCAGCAGTTTCTCGAGGGTTAGCAATCAGCCCCAGCATTTT
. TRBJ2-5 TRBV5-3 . CARSLDWTEQETQYF TGTGCCAGAAGCTTGGATTGGACAGAACAAGAGACCCAGTACTTC
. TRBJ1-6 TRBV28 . CATRLEYNSPLHF TGTGCCACCCGATTGGAGTATAATTCACCCCTCCACTTT
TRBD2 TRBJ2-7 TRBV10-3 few CAIEREGRHEQYF TGTGCCATCGAGCGGGAGGGCCGCCACGAGCAGTACTTC
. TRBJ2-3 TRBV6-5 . CASSYGLGLADTQYF TGTGCCAGCAGTTACGGTCTAGGACTCGCAGATACGCAGTATTTT
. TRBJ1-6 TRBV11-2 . CASSSGTNDYNSPLHF TGTGCCAGCAGTTCCGGGACAAACGATTATAATTCACCCCTCCACTTT
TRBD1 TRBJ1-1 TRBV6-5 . CASSYGTGWGTEAFF TGTGCCAGCAGTTACGGGACAGGGTGGGGAACTGAAGCTTTCTTT
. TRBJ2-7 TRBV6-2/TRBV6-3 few CASSYRAGPPYEQYF TGTGCCAGCAGTTATCGGGCAGGTCCACCCTACGAGCAGTACTTC
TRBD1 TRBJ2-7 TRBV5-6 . CASSLGQSYEQYF TGTGCCAGCAGCCTGGGACAGTCCTACGAGCAGTACTTC
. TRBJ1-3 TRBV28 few CASRPPGEGGNTIYF TGTGCCAGCAGGCCCCCCGGGGAGGGAGGAAACACCATATATTTT
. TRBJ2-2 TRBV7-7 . CASSLAFGGTGELFF TGTGCTAGCAGCTTAGCCTTCGGGGGCACCGGGGAGCTGTTTTTT
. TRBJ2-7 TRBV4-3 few CASSQDRDMTYEQYF TGCGCCAGCAGCCAAGACCGGGACATGACCTACGAGCAGTACTTC
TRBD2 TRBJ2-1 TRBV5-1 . CASSLKGLGVEQFF TGCGCCAGCAGCTTGAAGGGACTAGGGGTTGAGCAGTTCTTC
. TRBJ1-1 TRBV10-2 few CASSELESVGAFF TGCGCCAGCAGTGAGTTGGAGTCTGTGGGGGCTTTCTTT
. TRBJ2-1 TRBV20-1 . CSARVPVGLYNEQFF TGCAGTGCTAGAGTGCCGGTAGGGTTGTACAATGAGCAGTTCTTC
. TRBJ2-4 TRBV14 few CASSPSPGGGKNIQYF TGTGCCAGCAGCCCGTCTCCTGGGGGAGGCAAAAACATTCAGTACTTC
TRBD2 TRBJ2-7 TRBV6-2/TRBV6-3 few CASSLTSGSAYEQYF TGTGCCAGCAGTCTCACTAGCGGGAGCGCCTACGAGCAGTACTTC
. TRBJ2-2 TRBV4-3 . CASSQWRGELFF TGCGCCAGCAGCCAATGGCGTGGGGAGCTGTTTTTT
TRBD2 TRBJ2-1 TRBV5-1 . CASSLGGLAGTVPYNEQFF TGCGCCAGCAGCTTGGGGGGACTAGCGGGAACGGTGCCCTACAATGAGCAGTTCTTC
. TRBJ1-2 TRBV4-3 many CASSQDYRLGGSGAYGYTF TGCGCCAGCAGCCAAGATTATCGGTTAGGGGGTTCTGGAGCCTATGGCTACACCTTC
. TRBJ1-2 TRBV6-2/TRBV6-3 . CASTPGGNYGYTF TGTGCCAGCACCCCCGGAGGTAACTATGGCTACACCTTC
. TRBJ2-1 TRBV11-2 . CASSTRDVPNEQFF TGTGCCAGCAGCACTCGGGACGTTCCCAATGAGCAGTTCTTC
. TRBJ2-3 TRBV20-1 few CSAGLGTDTQYF TGCAGTGCCGGTCTGGGCACAGATACGCAGTATTTT
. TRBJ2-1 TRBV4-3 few CASSPRQVFANEQFF TGCGCCAGCAGCCCCCGACAGGTTTTCGCCAATGAGCAGTTCTTC
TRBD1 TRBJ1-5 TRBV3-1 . CASSLGGWGQPQHF TGTGCCAGCAGCCTAGGGGGCTGGGGACAGCCCCAGCATTTT
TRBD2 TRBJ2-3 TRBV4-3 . CASSQGSSGRVTDTQYF TGCGCCAGCAGCCAAGGGTCTAGCGGGAGGGTCACAGATACGCAGTATTTT
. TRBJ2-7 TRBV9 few CASSQRGRFDEQYF TGTGCCAGCAGCCAGAGAGGCAGATTCGACGAGCAGTACTTC
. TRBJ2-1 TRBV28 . CASSPPRDYSYNEQFF TGTGCCAGCAGTCCCCCCAGGGATTACTCCTACAATGAGCAGTTCTTC